This T cell receptor (beta chain) was captured in a study of lymphopenia after photon versus proton radiotherapy. Broader study findings: Larger post-nadir TCR diversity loss correlated inversely with survival in deceased patients.

TCRdb's table, derived via immunoSEQ multiplex PCR, lists solely in-frame clones and lacks some. This table holds over 25,000 clones, approximately 86% found once. Remarks on this clone: Its antigen is not identified.

V was clipped by 5 bases and J by 4 bases, with 5 bases between them. Germline lookup yields CDR1 SNHLY and CDR2 FYNNEI. This CDR3 is built from 12 residues. The TCR sequence derives from a woman between 55 and 75 years old with cholangiocarcinoma. Some clones in this sample may be carry-over from other donors' samples. The V call is TRBV2, the J call TRBJ2-2; D is possibly TRBD2 (5 bases). Material: peripheral blood, obtained from a patient treated with proton-based radiotherapy. CDR3 residues: CASSRGTGELFF. CDR3 DNA sequence: TGTGCCAGCAGTCGGGGCACCGGGGAGCTGTTTTTT.